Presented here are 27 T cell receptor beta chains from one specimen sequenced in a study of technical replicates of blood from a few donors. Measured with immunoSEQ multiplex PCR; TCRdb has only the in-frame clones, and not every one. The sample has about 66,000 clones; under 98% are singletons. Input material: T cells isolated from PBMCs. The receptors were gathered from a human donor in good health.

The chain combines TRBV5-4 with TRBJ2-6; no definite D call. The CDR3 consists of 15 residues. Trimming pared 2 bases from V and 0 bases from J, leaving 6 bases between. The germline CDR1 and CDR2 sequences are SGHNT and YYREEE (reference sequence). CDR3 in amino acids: CASSFSRSGANVLTF. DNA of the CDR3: TGTGCCAGCAGCTTTTCGCGCTCTGGGGCCAACGTCCTGACTTTC.

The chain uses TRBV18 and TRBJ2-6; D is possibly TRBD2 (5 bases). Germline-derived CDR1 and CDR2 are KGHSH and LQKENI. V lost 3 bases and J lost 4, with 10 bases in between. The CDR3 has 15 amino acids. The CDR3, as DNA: TGTGCCAGCTCACCCGAATGGGAGGGGGCCAACGTCCTGACTTTC. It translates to CASSPEWEGANVLTF. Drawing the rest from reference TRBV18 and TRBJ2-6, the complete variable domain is NAGVMQNPRHLVRRRGQEARLRCSPMKGHSHVYWYRQLPEEGLKFMVYLQKENIIDESGMPKERFSAEFPKEGPSILRIQQVVRGDSAAYFCASSPEWEGANVLTFGAGSRLTVL.

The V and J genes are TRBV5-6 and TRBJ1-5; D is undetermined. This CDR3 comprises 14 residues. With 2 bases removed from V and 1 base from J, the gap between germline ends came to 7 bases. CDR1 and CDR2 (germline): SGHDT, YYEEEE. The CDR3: CASSLSGSNQPQHF. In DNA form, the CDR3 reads TGTGCCAGCAGCTTAAGCGGGAGCAATCAGCCCCAGCATTTT. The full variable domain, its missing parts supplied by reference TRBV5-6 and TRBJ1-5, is DAGVTQSPTHLIKTRGQQVTLRCSPKSGHDTVSWYQQALGQGPQFIFQYYEEEERQRGNFPDRFSGHQFPNYSSELNVNALLLGDSALYLCASSLSGSNQPQHFGDGTRLSIL.

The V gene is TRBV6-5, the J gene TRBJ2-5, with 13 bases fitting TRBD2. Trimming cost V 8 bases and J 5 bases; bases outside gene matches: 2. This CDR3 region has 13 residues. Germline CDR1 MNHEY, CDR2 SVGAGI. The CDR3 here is CASATSGGETQYF. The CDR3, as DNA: TGTGCCAGCGCGACTAGCGGGGGGGAGACCCAGTACTTC.

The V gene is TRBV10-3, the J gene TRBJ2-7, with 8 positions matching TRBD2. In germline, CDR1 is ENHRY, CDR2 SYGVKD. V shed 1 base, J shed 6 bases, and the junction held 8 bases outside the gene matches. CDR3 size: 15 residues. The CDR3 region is CAISELVAGSGEQYF. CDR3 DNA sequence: TGTGCCATCAGTGAGTTGGTAGCGGGAAGCGGCGAGCAGTACTTC.

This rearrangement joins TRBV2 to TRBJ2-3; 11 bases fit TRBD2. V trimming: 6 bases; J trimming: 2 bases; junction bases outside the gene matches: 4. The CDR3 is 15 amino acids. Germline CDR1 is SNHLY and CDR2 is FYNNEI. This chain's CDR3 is CASRIAGGPTDTQYF. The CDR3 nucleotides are TGTGCCAGCAGAATAGCGGGAGGGCCCACAGATACGCAGTATTTT.

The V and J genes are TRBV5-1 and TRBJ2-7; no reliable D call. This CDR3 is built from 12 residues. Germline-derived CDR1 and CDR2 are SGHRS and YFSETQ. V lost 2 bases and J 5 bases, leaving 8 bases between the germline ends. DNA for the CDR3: TGCGCCAGCAGCTTAACAGATGACGAGCAGTACTTC. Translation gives CASSLTDDEQYF.

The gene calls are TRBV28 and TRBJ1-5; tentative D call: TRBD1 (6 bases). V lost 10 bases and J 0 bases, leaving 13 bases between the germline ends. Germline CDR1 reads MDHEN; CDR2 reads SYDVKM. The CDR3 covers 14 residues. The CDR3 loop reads CATWTDNSNQPQHF. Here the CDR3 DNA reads TGTGCCACTTGGACAGACAATAGCAATCAGCCCCAGCATTTT.

CDR3 region: CASSRLAGGYNEQFF. CDR3 DNA: TGTGCCAGCAGCAGACTAGCGGGAGGCTACAATGAGCAGTTCTTC. V usage is TRBV7-3 and J usage is TRBJ2-1, with 13 positions matching TRBD2. The CDR3 runs 15 residues. From germline, CDR1 is SGHTA and CDR2 FQGTGA. The junction had 1 base not matched to a gene; V was cut back by 5 bases and J by 3 bases.

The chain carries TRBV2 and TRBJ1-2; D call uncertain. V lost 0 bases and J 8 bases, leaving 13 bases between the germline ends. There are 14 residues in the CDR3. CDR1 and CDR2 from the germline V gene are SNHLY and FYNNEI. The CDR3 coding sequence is TGTGCCAGCAGTGAAGCATCAGGATACGGCGGCTACACCTTC. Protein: CASSEASGYGGYTF.

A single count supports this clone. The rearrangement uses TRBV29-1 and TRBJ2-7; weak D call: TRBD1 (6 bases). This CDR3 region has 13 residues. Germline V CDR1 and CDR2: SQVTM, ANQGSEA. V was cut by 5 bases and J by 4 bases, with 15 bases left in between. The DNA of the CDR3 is TGCAGCGTTCGAGGGGGATTCGGGTACGAGCAGTACTTC. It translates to CSVRGGFGYEQYF.

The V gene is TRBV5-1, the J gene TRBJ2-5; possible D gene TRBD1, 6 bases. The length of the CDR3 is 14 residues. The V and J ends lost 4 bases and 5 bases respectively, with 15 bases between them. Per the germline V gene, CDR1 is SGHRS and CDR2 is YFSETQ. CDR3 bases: TGCGCCAGCAGCCTCGGACAGATTGCGGAGACCCAGTACTTC. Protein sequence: CASSLGQIAETQYF.

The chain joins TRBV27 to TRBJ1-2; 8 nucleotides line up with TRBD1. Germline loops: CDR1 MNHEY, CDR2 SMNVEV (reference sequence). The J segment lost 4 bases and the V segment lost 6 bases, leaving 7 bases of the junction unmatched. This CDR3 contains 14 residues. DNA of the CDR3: TGTGCCAGCAGGCCGACAGGGGAGATCTATGGCTACACCTTC. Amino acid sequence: CASRPTGEIYGYTF.

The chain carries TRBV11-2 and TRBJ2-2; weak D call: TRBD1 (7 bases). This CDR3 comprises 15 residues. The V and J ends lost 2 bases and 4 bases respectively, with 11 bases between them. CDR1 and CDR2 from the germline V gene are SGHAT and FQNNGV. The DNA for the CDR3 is TGTGCCAGCAGCTTACGACAGGGAGGCACCGGGGAGCTGTTTTTT. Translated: CASSLRQGGTGELFF.

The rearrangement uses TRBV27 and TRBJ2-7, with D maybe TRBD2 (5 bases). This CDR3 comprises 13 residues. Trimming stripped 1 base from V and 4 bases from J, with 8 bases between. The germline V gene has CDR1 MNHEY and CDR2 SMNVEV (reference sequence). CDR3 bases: TGTGCCAGCAGTTTATTTGAGGGATACGAGCAGTACTTC. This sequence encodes CASSLFEGYEQYF.

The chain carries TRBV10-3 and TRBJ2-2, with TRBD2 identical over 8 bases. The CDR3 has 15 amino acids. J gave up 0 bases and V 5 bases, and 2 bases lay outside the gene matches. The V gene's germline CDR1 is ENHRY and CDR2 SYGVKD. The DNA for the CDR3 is TGTGCCATCAGTAGCGGGAGTCCGAACACCGGGGAGCTGTTTTTT. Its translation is CAISSGSPNTGELFF.

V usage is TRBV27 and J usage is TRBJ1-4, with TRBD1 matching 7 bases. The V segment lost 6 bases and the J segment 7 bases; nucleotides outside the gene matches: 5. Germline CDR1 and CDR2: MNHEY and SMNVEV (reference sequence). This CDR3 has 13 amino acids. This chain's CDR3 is CASRKGAGEKLFF. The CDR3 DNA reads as TGTGCCAGCAGAAAGGGGGCAGGTGAAAAACTGTTTTTT.

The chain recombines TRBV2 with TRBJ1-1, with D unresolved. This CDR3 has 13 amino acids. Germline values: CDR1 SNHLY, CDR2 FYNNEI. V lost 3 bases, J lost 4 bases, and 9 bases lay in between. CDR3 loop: CASSEREGTEAFF. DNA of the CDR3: TGTGCCAGCAGTGAGCGGGAGGGCACTGAAGCTTTCTTT.

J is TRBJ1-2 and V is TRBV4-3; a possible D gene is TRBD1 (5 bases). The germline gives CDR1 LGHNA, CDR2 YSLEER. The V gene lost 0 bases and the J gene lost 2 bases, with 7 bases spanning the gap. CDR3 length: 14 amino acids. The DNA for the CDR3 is TGCGCCAGCAGCCAAGATAGGGGAAACTATGGCTACACCTTC. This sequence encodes CASSQDRGNYGYTF.

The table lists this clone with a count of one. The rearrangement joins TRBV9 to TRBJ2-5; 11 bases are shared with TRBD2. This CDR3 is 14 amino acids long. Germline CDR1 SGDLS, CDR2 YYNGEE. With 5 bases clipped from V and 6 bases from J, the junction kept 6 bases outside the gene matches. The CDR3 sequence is CASSLTSGEKTQYF. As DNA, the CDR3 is TGTGCCAGCAGTTTGACTAGCGGGGAGAAGACCCAGTACTTC.

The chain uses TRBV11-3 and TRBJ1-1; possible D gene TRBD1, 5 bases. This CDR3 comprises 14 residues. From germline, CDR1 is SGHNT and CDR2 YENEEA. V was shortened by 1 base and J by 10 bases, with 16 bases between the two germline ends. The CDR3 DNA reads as TGTGCCAGCAGCTTAGGCCGGGAGGACAAGAGAGCTTTCTTT. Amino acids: CASSLGREDKRAFF.

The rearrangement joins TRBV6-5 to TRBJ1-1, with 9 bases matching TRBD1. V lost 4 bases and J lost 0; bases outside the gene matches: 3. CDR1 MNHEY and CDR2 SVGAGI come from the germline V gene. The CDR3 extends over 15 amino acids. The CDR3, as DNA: TGTGCCAGCAGTTCGACAGGGGGATTGAACACTGAAGCTTTCTTT. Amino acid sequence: CASSSTGGLNTEAFF.

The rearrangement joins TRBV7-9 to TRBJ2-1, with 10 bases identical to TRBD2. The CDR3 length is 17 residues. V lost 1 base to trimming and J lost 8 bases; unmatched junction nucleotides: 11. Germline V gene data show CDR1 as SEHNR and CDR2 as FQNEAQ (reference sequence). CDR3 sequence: CASSLELAGAMEDEQFF. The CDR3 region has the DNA TGTGCCAGCAGCTTAGAGCTAGCGGGAGCGATGGAGGATGAGCAGTTCTTC.

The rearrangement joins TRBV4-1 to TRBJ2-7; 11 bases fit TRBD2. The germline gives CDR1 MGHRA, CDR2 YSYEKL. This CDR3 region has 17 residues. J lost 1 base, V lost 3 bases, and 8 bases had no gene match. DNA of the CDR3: TGCGCCAGCAGCCAGGCCAGGAGGACTAGCGGGTCCTACGAGCAGTACTTC. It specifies CASSQARRTSGSYEQYF.

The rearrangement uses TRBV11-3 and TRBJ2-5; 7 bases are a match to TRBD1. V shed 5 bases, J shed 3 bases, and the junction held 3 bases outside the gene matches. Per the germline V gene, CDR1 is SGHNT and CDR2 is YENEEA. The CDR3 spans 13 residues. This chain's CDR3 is CASSATGKETQYF. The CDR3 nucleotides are TGTGCCAGCAGCGCGACAGGGAAAGAGACCCAGTACTTC.

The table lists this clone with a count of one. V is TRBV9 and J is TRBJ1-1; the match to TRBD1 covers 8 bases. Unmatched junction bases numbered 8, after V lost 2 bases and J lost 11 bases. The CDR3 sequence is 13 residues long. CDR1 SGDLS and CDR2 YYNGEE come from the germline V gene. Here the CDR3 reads CASSVDRGGAAFF. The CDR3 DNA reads TGTGCCAGCAGCGTCGACAGGGGAGGAGCGGCTTTCTTT.

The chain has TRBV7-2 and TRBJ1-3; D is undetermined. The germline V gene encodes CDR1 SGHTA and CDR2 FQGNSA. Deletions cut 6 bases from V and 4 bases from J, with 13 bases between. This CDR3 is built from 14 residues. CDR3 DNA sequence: TGTGCCAGCAGTCACAGCAGTGGAGGAAACACCATATATTTT. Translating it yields CASSHSSGGNTIYF.